These 8 T cell receptor beta chains originate from one sample sequenced in a study of blood T cell repertoires in COVID-19. Here immunoSEQ multiplex PCR was the method, and the copy in TCRdb shows in-frame clones only, minus some. The table records roughly 32,000 clones, 80% to 95% of them present only once. Specimen: peripheral blood. The origin of the receptors is a man in his 60s with acute or convalescent COVID-19.

The chain combines TRBV19 with TRBJ1-3; 8 bases are shared with TRBD1. The CDR3 totals 14 residues. With 9 bases clipped from V and 0 bases from J, the junction kept 4 bases outside the gene matches. Germline lookup yields CDR1 LNHDA and CDR2 SQIVND (reference sequence). The CDR3 here is CASQTGASGNTIYF. Written as DNA, the CDR3 is TGTGCCAGCCAGACAGGGGCCTCTGGAAACACCATATATTTT.

This sequence joins TRBV7-2 and TRBJ2-2; 10 bases line up with TRBD2. With V trimmed by 5 bases and J by 2 bases, 8 bases remained unmatched. The CDR3 has 17 residues. In germline, CDR1 is SGHTA, CDR2 FQGNSA. The CDR3 DNA is TGTGCCAGCAGCCCCCTTCGGACTAGCGGAAACACCGGGGAGCTGTTTTTT. It encodes CASSPLRTSGNTGELFF.

The rearrangement joins TRBV28 to TRBJ1-2; D is possibly TRBD1 (5 bases). Germline-derived CDR1 and CDR2 are MDHEN and SYDVKM. The CDR3 runs 13 residues. V was trimmed by 6 bases and J by 8 bases, leaving 16 bases between them. The CDR3 here is CASSMLTVRGYTF. The CDR3 DNA is TGTGCCAGCAGCATGTTGACAGTACGGGGCTACACCTTC.

The chain combines TRBV10-3 with TRBJ2-7, with D possibly being TRBD2 (6 bases). The germline V gene has CDR1 ENHRY and CDR2 SYGVKD. The CDR3 has 15 residues. V lost 0 bases, J lost 5 bases, and 14 bases lay in between. The chain's CDR3 is CAISESTAGPNEQYF. In DNA, the CDR3 is TGTGCCATCAGTGAGTCGACAGCGGGCCCCAACGAGCAGTACTTC.

This chain connects TRBV7-6 to TRBJ1-2, with D perhaps matching TRBD1 (6 bases). CDR1 SGHVS and CDR2 FNYEAQ come from the germline V gene. The CDR3 consists of 14 residues. V was clipped by 5 bases and J by 3 bases, with 13 bases between them. This chain's CDR3 is CASSPGTGHYGYTF. CDR3 nucleotides: TGTGCCAGCAGCCCGGGAACAGGGCACTATGGCTACACCTTC.

This clone was found a few times. This chain links TRBV9 with TRBJ1-2; perhaps TRBD1 as D (6 bases). V shed 4 bases and J shed 2 bases, with 15 bases lying between them. Germline values: CDR1 SGDLS, CDR2 YYNGEE. The CDR3 covers 15 residues. The CDR3 DNA reads as TGTGCCAGCAGCCCCCGGGGGGCCAGCAACTATGGCTACACCTTC. Its translation: CASSPRGASNYGYTF.

The genes are TRBV7-2 and TRBJ1-5; 9 positions agree with TRBD1. This CDR3 has 15 residues. Germline assignment: CDR1 SGHTA and CDR2 FQGNSA. V lost 4 bases to trimming and J lost 7 bases; unmatched junction nucleotides: 8. CDR3 region: CASSWRTGADQPQHF. CDR3 nucleotides: TGTGCCAGCAGCTGGCGGACAGGGGCGGACCAGCCCCAGCATTTT.

The chain joins TRBV6-5 to TRBJ2-3, with D tentatively TRBD1 (6 bases). Between the trimmed V and J ends, which lost 6 bases and 9 bases, there was a span of 16 bases. The germline V gene encodes CDR1 MNHEY and CDR2 SVGAGI. The CDR3 has 13 amino acids. The CDR3 nucleotides are TGTGCCAGCAGCACGACAGGTACCCGGACGCAGTATTTT. Encoded protein: CASSTTGTRTQYF.